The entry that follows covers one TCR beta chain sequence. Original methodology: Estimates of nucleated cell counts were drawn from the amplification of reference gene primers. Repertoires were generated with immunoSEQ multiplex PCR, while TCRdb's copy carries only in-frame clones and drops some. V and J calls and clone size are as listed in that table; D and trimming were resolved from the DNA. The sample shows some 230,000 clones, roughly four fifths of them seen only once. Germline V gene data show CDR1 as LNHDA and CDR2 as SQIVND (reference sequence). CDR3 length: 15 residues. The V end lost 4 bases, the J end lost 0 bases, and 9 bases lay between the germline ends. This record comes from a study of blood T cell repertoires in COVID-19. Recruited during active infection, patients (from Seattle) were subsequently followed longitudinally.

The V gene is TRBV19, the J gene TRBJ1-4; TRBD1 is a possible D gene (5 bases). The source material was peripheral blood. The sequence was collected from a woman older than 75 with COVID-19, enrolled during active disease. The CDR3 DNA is TGTGCCAGTAGTACTGCGACAGCAACTAATGAAAAACTGTTTTTT. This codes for CASSTATATNEKLFF.